This TCR beta chain emerged from a study of a mutant IDH1 vaccine in newly diagnosed glioma. Study summary: The first vaccination came 4-6 weeks after radiotherapy alone, or with temozolomide cycles. Before enrollment, the patients had been treated with radiotherapy alone, temozolomide alone, or both together. Most of them had received both.

V lost 7 bases to trimming and J lost 5 bases; unmatched junction nucleotides: 10. Germline V CDR1 and CDR2: SGHRS, YFSETQ. The CDR3 consists of 14 residues. Study findings and constraints: The vaccine induced immune responses, and these occurred in 80% to 95% of patients.

About this clone itself: What it binds is unknown.

Method: immunoSEQ multiplex PCR; TCRdb's copy keeps in-frame clones and lacks some. The sample gives 32,000 or so clones, approximately 83% of which show up once; approximately 22% is in the top ten. The sample's time point: week 5, during vaccination. In every dose of vaccine, 300 ug of mutant IDH1 20-mer peptide was given alongside topical imiquimod. Tumors from donors were new WHO grade 3 or 4 IDH1-mutant astrocytomas with ATRX loss. This sample comprised PBMCs, obtained from a glioma patient whose treatment included an IDH1 peptide vaccine. The rearrangement links TRBV5-1 to TRBJ1-1; TRBD1 matches 8 bases. The sequence was obtained from a man aged 25-45 years with glioma. The CDR3: CASRNGQGGTEAFF. The CDR3 nucleotides are TGCGCCAGCCGGAACGGACAGGGCGGGACTGAAGCTTTCTTT.